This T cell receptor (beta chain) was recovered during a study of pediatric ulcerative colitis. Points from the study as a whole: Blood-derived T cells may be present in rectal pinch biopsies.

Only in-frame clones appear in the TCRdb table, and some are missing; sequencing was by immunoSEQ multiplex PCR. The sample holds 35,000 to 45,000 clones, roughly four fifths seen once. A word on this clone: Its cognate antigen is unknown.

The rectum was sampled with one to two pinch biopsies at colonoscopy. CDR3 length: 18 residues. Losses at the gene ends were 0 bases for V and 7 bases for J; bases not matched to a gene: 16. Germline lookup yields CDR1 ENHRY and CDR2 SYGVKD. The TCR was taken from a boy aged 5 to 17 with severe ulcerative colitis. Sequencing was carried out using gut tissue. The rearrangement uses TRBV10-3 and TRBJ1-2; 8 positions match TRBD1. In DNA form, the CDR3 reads TGTGCCATCAGTGAGTCCGGACAGGGAGAACATCTAACGGGTGGCTACACCTTC. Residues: CAISESGQGEHLTGGYTF.